Below, 8 T cell receptor beta chains from the same sample are listed, as sequenced in a study of blood T cell repertoires in COVID-19. Assay used: immunoSEQ multiplex PCR; TCRdb lists only in-frame clones, some missing. The table lists fewer than 200,000 clones, approximately 83% of them singletons. The specimen sequenced was peripheral blood. The origin of the receptors is a man between 65 and 85 years old with active or convalescent COVID-19.

The V gene is TRBV9, the J gene TRBJ2-5; 8 bases match TRBD1. CDR1 is SGDLS, CDR2 YYNGEE, per germline. V gave up 4 bases and J gave up 5 bases; unmatched junction bases: 16. The CDR3 loop spans 17 amino acids. The CDR3 reads CASSIGTGPPGWETQYF. The CDR3 DNA reads TGTGCCAGCAGCATCGGGACAGGCCCCCCAGGGTGGGAGACCCAGTACTTC.

This clone was observed once. The V and J genes are TRBV6-2 or TRBV6-3 and TRBJ2-3, with D unclear. Trimming shortened V by 2 bases and J by 0 bases, and 9 bases separated the two germline ends. Germline lookup yields CDR1 MNHEY and CDR2 SVGEGT. The CDR3 loop spans 15 amino acids. The CDR3 region is CASSYVVSSTDTQYF. CDR3 in DNA: TGTGCCAGCAGTTACGTCGTATCTAGCACAGATACGCAGTATTTT.

The rearrangement uses TRBV14 and TRBJ1-1; D remains ambiguous. The V gene's germline CDR1 is SGHDN and CDR2 FVKESK. Deletions cut 5 bases from V and 0 bases from J, with 13 bases between. The CDR3 totals 15 residues. CDR3: CASSSRRSVNTEAFF. In DNA, the CDR3 is TGTGCCAGCAGCTCGCGGAGGTCCGTGAACACTGAAGCTTTCTTT.

The chain uses TRBV30 and TRBJ2-5; no clear D. The V end was cut by 4 bases, the J end by 0 bases, with 12 bases between. Germline V gives CDR1 GTSNPN, CDR2 SVGIG (reference sequence). This CDR3 is 14 amino acids long. CDR3 nucleotide sequence: TGTGCCTGGACGACGACAAGGAACCAAGAGACCCAGTACTTC. It is translated as CAWTTTRNQETQYF.

This clone was found a few times. The V and J genes are TRBV7-3 and TRBJ2-1, with 14 bases that match TRBD2. The V and J ends lost 5 bases and 0 bases, in that order; junction bases with no gene match: 6. Germline CDR1 and CDR2: SGHTA and FQGTGA. This CDR3 region has 18 residues. The CDR3 spells CASSPGGLAGGSYNEQFF. The CDR3 region has the DNA TGTGCCAGCAGCCCCGGCGGACTAGCGGGAGGCTCCTACAATGAGCAGTTCTTC. The whole variable domain, remainder taken from reference TRBV7-3 and TRBJ2-1, is GAGVSQTPSNKVTEKGKYVELRCDPISGHTALYWYRQSLGQGPEFLIYFQGTGAADDSGLPNDRFFAVRPEGSVSTLKIQRTERGDSAVYLCASSPGGLAGGSYNEQFFGPGTRLTVL.

V and J are TRBV27 and TRBJ2-1; 9 bases align to TRBD1. With 4 bases clipped from V and 10 bases from J, the junction kept 11 bases outside the gene matches. Germline V gene data show CDR1 as MNHEY and CDR2 as SMNVEV (reference sequence). The CDR3 is 15 residues long. The chain's CDR3 is CASSSWDREGDEQFF. The DNA for the CDR3 is TGTGCCAGCAGTTCATGGGACAGGGAGGGGGACGAGCAGTTCTTC.

The chain couples TRBV24-1 to TRBJ2-3, with 8 bases fitting TRBD1. The germline V gene has CDR1 KGHDR and CDR2 SFDVKD. Trimming removed 4 bases from V and 4 bases from J; junction bases left unmatched: 9. The CDR3 runs to 16 residues. The CDR3 sequence: CATSDPEQGAADTQYF. As DNA, the CDR3 is TGTGCCACCAGTGACCCAGAGCAGGGGGCAGCAGATACGCAGTATTTT.

The V and J genes are TRBV15 and TRBJ1-4; TRBD1 matches 7 bases. In germline, CDR1 is LNHNV, CDR2 YYDKDF (reference sequence). With 3 bases clipped from V and 7 bases from J, the junction kept 8 bases outside the gene matches. CDR3 length equals 15 residues. The CDR3 region is CATSRAGTVGEKLFF. The CDR3 DNA reads as TGTGCCACCAGCAGGGCTGGGACAGTAGGTGAAAAACTGTTTTTT.